The clone carrying this T cell receptor beta chain was counted ten times or more. The CDR3 consists of 16 residues. The V gene end was trimmed by 1 base and the J gene end by 3 bases; junction bases not matched to a gene: 4. This entry is derived from a study of Graves' ophthalmopathy and Graves' hyperthyroidism. Amplification targeted the TCR beta CDR3 regions, with RNA transcripts as the source material. Following a first-round RT-PCR that used HTBI primers, a second-round multiplex PCR was carried out. TCRdb re-derived calls from the multiplex PCR reads in MiXCR, one entry per CDR3 protein. In the table there are a few hundred thousand distinct CDR3 sequences, about 40% of which are singletons.

This clonotype originated in an adult man with Graves' hyperthyroidism. The sequencing input was peripheral blood or thyroid tissue (not recorded which). The V and J genes are TRBV12-3 or TRBV12-4 and TRBJ1-5, with 9 bases identical to TRBD1. CDR3 coding DNA: TGTGCCAGCAGTTTAGGACAGGGGGGGAACAATCAGCCCCAGCATTTT. Its protein is CASSLGQGGNNQPQHF.